The clone carrying this TCR beta chain has ten or more counts. What it binds is unknown. Germline V CDR1 and CDR2: SGHVS, FQNEAQ. The V gene lost 3 bases and the J gene lost 5 bases, with 11 bases spanning the gap. This CDR3 has 14 amino acids. The data belong to a study of T cells in Graves' hyperthyroidism and ophthalmopathy. Over 18 months, lack of ophthalmopathy progression marked Graves' hyperthyroidism as stable. The hyperthyroidism patients had all been newly diagnosed, and their disease duration was under 2 months. Their ages ranged from 18 to 65 years. Researchers took RNA transcripts and amplified the TCR beta CDR3 regions from them. HTBI primers were used for first-round RT-PCR of the TCR CDR3. Using its own MiXCR run on the multiplex PCR reads, TCRdb lists one record per CDR3 protein. Among about 840,000 distinct CDR3 sequences listed, roughly 40% were seen once. Study-level findings and limits: Ophthalmopathy was distinguished from stable hyperthyroidism by 13 V-J signatures.

The sequence was obtained from a young man with Graves' hyperthyroidism. The sequencing input was blood. The genes are TRBV7-8 and TRBJ1-5; no clear D gene. CDR3 amino acids: CASSLRTLDQPQHF. The DNA for the CDR3 is TGTGCCAGCAGCTTGAGAACACTAGATCAGCCCCAGCATTTT.